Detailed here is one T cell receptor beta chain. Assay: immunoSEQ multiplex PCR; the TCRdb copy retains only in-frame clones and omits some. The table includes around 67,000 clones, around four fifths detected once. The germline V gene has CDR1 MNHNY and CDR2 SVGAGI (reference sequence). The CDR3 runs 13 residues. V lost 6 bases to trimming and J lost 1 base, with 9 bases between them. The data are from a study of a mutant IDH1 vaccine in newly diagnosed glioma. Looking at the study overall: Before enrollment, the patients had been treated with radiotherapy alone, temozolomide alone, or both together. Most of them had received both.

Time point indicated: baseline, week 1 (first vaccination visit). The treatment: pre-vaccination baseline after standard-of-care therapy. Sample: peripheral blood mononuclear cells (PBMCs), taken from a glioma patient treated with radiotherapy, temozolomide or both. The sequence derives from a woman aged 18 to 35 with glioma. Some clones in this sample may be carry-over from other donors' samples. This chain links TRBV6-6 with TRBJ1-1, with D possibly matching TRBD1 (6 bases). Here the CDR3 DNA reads TGTGCCAGCAGATCGGACAGGAACACTGAAGCTTTCTTT. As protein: CASRSDRNTEAFF.